The 23 T cell receptor beta chains presented below share a single source sample, sequenced in a study of post-analysis software for immune sequencing data. Study-wide findings and caveats: Roughly five TRBV segments appeared more often in patients than in controls, and TRBV5-6, TRBV5-1 and TRBV20-1 were among these.

These TCRs are of unknown antigen specificity. Incorporated into the TCR beta cDNA libraries were unique molecular identifiers, which served to reduce PCR and sequencing biases. Using its own MiXCR run on the PCR reads, TCRdb lists one record per CDR3 protein. The table has more than 450,000 distinct CDR3 sequences, roughly two fifths seen once. The specimen was blood. The origin of the receptors is a girl between 10 and 17 years old with multiple sclerosis.

The V and J genes are TRBV5-1 and TRBJ1-1, with D possibly matching TRBD1 (5 bases). The germline CDR1 and CDR2 sequences are SGHRS and YFSETQ. V was trimmed by 6 bases and J by 3 bases, leaving 18 bases between them. CDR3 size: 15 residues. The CDR3 loop reads CASTLGQGVDTEAFF. The CDR3 region has the DNA TGCGCCAGCACCCTAGGGCAGGGTGTCGACACTGAAGCTTTCTTT.

The chain combines TRBV20-1 with TRBJ2-7; D call uncertain. Trimming cost V 5 bases and J 3 bases, with 17 bases left between them. CDR1 DFQATT and CDR2 SNEGSKA come from the germline V gene (reference sequence). CDR3 size: 14 residues. The CDR3 spells CSASSSGVYYEQYF. The CDR3 bases are TGCAGTGCTTCGAGTTCTGGAGTGTACTACGAGCAGTACTTC.

The chain is built from TRBV10-3 and TRBJ2-1; 10 bases match TRBD1. There are 14 residues in the CDR3. Germline lookup yields CDR1 ENHRY and CDR2 SYGVKD. V lost 7 bases to trimming and J lost 5 bases; unmatched junction nucleotides: 5. The CDR3 region is CAIKSGTGDNEQFF. The DNA for the CDR3 is TGTGCCATCAAATCCGGGACAGGGGACAATGAGCAGTTCTTC.

The chain couples TRBV7-8 to TRBJ1-6, with D unresolved. The CDR3 is made up of 14 amino acids. V lost 2 bases to trimming and J lost 8 bases, with 10 bases between them. CDR1 is SGHVS and CDR2 is FQNEAQ in the germline V gene. The CDR3 bases are TGTGCCAGCAGCTTAAGGGTTGTTGATTCACCCCTCCACTTT. It yields the protein CASSLRVVDSPLHF.

A few counts support this clonotype. The V gene is TRBV5-1, the J gene TRBJ2-5; unclear D gene. Trimming shortened V by 7 bases and J by 4 bases, and 20 bases separated the two germline ends. CDR1 SGHRS and CDR2 YFSETQ come from the germline V gene. CDR3 size: 15 residues. CDR3 sequence (DNA): TGCGCCAGCGCGGCAAGGGCGGCCGGCGGAGAGACCCAGTACTTC. Translated: CASAARAAGGETQYF.

The table lists this clonotype with a few counts. The chain carries TRBV10-3 and TRBJ2-1; TRBD2 aligns across 7 bases. V shed 7 bases, J shed 9 bases, and the junction held 3 bases outside the gene matches. This CDR3 comprises 11 residues. CDR1 and CDR2 (germline): ENHRY, SYGVKD. CDR3 nucleotides: TGTGCCATCAACGAGCGGGGTGAGCAGTTCTTC. Translation: CAINERGEQFF.

The chain recombines TRBV7-9 with TRBJ2-1; D perhaps matches TRBD2 (5 bases). The CDR3 sequence is 11 residues long. The ends were cut back, 7 bases at V and 6 bases at J, with 7 bases in the middle. Germline V gene data show CDR1 as SEHNR and CDR2 as FQNEAQ (reference sequence). CDR3 nucleotide sequence: TGTGCCAGCACCGGGGTCAATGAGCAGTTCTTC. Translating gives CASTGVNEQFF.

This clonotype came up a few times. The V call is TRBV5-1, the J call TRBJ2-1, with 14 positions matching TRBD2. The CDR3 has 19 amino acids. Germline assignment: CDR1 SGHRS and CDR2 YFSETQ. The V and J ends lost 0 bases and 0 bases, in that order; junction bases with no gene match: 5. This chain's CDR3 is CASSLGGLAGAFSYNEQFF. The CDR3 DNA is TGCGCCAGCAGCTTGGGGGGACTAGCGGGGGCCTTCTCCTACAATGAGCAGTTCTTC.

This chain connects TRBV25-1 to TRBJ1-6; 7 bases align to TRBD1. CDR3 length equals 13 residues. Germline V gene lookup returns CDR1 MGHDK and CDR2 SYGVNS. With V trimmed by 7 bases and J by 6 bases, 3 bases remained unmatched. The CDR3 nucleotides are TGTGCCAGCAACAGGGGAGGTAATTCACCCCTCCACTTT. Translating it yields CASNRGGNSPLHF.

The rearrangement links TRBV5-6 to TRBJ2-7; D may be TRBD1 or TRBD2 (6 bases each). The CDR3 covers 12 residues. The germline V and J ends were trimmed by 3 bases and 11 bases, with 15 bases remaining between them. Per the germline V gene, CDR1 is SGHDT and CDR2 is YYEEEE. Here the CDR3 DNA reads TGTGCCAGCAGCTCAGGGGACTTAGAAGAGTACTTC. Residues: CASSSGDLEEYF.

CDR3 nucleotide sequence: TGCAGCGTTGTCTGGAGGGGGGAGAGGGTAGAGACCCAGTACTTC. Translation gives CSVVWRGERVETQYF. The chain has TRBV29-1 and TRBJ2-5; possibly TRBD1 or TRBD2 for D (6 bases each). Germline-derived CDR1 and CDR2 are SQVTM and ANQGSEA. With 4 bases removed from V and 4 bases from J, the gap between germline ends came to 19 bases. This CDR3 spans 15 amino acids.

CDR3 nucleotides: TGTGCCAGCAGTCAGGGGATAGCTGGCTACACCTTC. This codes for CASSQGIAGYTF. The chain links TRBV6-6 to TRBJ1-2; D perhaps matches TRBD1 (6 bases). The CDR3 totals 12 residues. Germline loops: CDR1 MNHNY, CDR2 SVGAGI (reference sequence). V lost 5 bases and J 7 bases, leaving 11 bases between the germline ends.

This chain connects TRBV9 to TRBJ2-1; D is possibly TRBD2 (6 bases). CDR1 SGDLS and CDR2 YYNGEE come from the germline V gene. V lost 0 bases and J lost 9, with 16 bases in between. This CDR3 spans 15 amino acids. For the CDR3, the DNA is TGTGCCAGCAGCGTAGTCTCAGGGCGGGGTGGTGAGCAGTTCTTC. This translates into CASSVVSGRGGEQFF.

The sample holds a few counts of this clonotype. CDR3 in amino acids: CAIRVGRDSPNEQFF. CDR3 coding DNA: TGTGCCATCAGGGTCGGGAGGGATTCCCCTAATGAGCAGTTCTTC. The genes are TRBV10-3 and TRBJ2-1; TRBD2 matches 8 bases. Germline-derived CDR1 and CDR2 are ENHRY and SYGVKD. This CDR3 comprises 15 residues. The V and J ends lost 6 bases and 7 bases, in that order; junction bases with no gene match: 11.

In its sample, this clonotype was seen a few times. J is TRBJ2-1 and V is TRBV7-9; D may be TRBD2 (5 bases). The CDR3 is 16 amino acids. Trimming shortened V by 1 base and J by 8 bases, and 18 bases separated the two germline ends. CDR1 and CDR2 (germline): SEHNR, FQNEAQ (reference sequence). CDR3 DNA: TGTGCCAGCAGCTTAGGGGTAGGACTGCTACCCGATGAGCAGTTCTTC. Its protein is CASSLGVGLLPDEQFF.

Details on this clonotype: This may be a read error, as it is one base from a much larger clone. The rearrangement links TRBV6-6 to TRBJ1-2; 10 bases fit TRBD1. This CDR3 has 15 residues. CDR1 MNHNY and CDR2 SVGAGI come from the germline V gene (reference sequence). Trimming removed 4 bases from V and 2 bases from J; junction bases left unmatched: 4. CDR3 region: CASSSAGQGNYGYTF. DNA of the CDR3: TGTGCCAGCAGTTCCGCGGGACAGGGGAACTATGGCTACACCTTC.

This clonotype was picked up a small number of times. The gene calls are TRBV19 and TRBJ2-1; 11 nucleotides agree with TRBD2. Trimming at V came to 2 bases and at J to 4 bases, leaving 10 bases not matched to a gene. The CDR3 contains 18 residues. Germline V gives CDR1 LNHDA, CDR2 SQIVND (reference sequence). CDR3 nucleotides: TGTGCCAGTAGTATAACCGCTGAACTAGCGGGGGTTTACAATGAGCAGTTCTTC. This encodes CASSITAELAGVYNEQFF.

The V gene is TRBV7-2, the J gene TRBJ2-3; the match to TRBD2 covers 13 bases. The germline CDR1 and CDR2 sequences are SGHTA and FQGNSA. Trimming cost V 3 bases and J 5 bases; bases outside gene matches: 8. The CDR3 loop spans 17 amino acids. This CDR3 reads CASSFLGTSGVRDTQYF. CDR3 coding DNA: TGTGCCAGCAGCTTCCTTGGGACTAGCGGGGTCCGAGATACGCAGTATTTT.

The chain joins TRBV7-2 to TRBJ2-7; tentatively, D is TRBD1 (6 bases). The CDR3 has 13 amino acids. Trimming pared 5 bases from V and 2 bases from J, leaving 10 bases between. Per the germline V gene, CDR1 is SGHTA and CDR2 is FQGNSA. CDR3: CASSERTAYEQYF. The CDR3 nucleotides read TGTGCCAGCAGCGAAAGGACAGCCTACGAGCAGTACTTC.

The CDR3 here is CASSLRTGYEQYF. In nucleotides, the CDR3 is TGTGCCAGCAGCCTCCGGACGGGCTACGAGCAGTACTTC. The V gene is TRBV6-5, the J gene TRBJ2-7; D gene unclear. The germline V gene has CDR1 MNHEY and CDR2 SVGAGI. The CDR3 loop spans 13 amino acids. Trimming removed 6 bases at V and 3 bases at J, with 12 bases between.

This clonotype was detected ten times or more. V gene TRBV4-1 combines with J gene TRBJ2-4; TRBD2 might be the D (6 bases). The CDR3 consists of 16 residues. Trimming cost V 8 bases and J 0 bases, with 17 bases left between them. CDR1 and CDR2 from the germline V gene are MGHRA and YSYEKL. CDR3 bases: TGCGCCAGCGGAGGGGCGGGTTTCCTAGCCAAAAACATTCAGTACTTC. It is translated as CASGGAGFLAKNIQYF.

The chain couples TRBV27 to TRBJ2-3, with 9 bases lining up with TRBD2. V lost 6 bases, J lost 1 base, and 8 bases stayed unmatched. Per the germline V gene, CDR1 is MNHEY and CDR2 is SMNVEV (reference sequence). This CDR3 spans 16 amino acids. The CDR3 reads CASSLRLAGRTDTQYF. In DNA, the CDR3 is TGTGCCAGCAGCCTCCGCCTAGCGGGGCGCACAGATACGCAGTATTTT.

V is TRBV18 and J is TRBJ2-5; 7 bases are shared with TRBD1. Near its end, the DNA agrees better with TRBJ2-7, so the J call may be wrong. Looked up from germline, CDR1 is KGHSH and CDR2 is LQKENI. The CDR3 length is 15 residues. CDR3 residues: CASSGSPDRTNEQYF. Here the CDR3 DNA reads TGTGCCAGCTCAGGCTCCCCGGACAGGACAAACGAGCAGTACTTC.